The subject of this entry is one T cell receptor beta chain. Its cognate antigen is unknown. Germline V gene sequence: CDR1 SGHRS, CDR2 YFSETQ. Trimming took 0 bases from V and 7 from J, leaving 8 bases between them. The CDR3 totals 14 residues. Clones were sequenced by immunoSEQ multiplex PCR, and TCRdb holds only the in-frame ones, with some missing. The sample records 110,000 to 150,000 clones, 85% to 95% being singletons. The source of the sample is a study of cytomegalovirus exposure and HLA in healthy donors. Findings and caveats of the study: Three chains linked to CMV were shown in vitro to be specific for CMV antigens. Most TCRs appeared rarely, but some public TCRs recurred in many donors.

The TCR was taken from a man aged 18 to 35 in good health and CMV-seropositive. The sequencing sample was made of PBMCs. This chain links TRBV5-1 with TRBJ2-6; D is perhaps TRBD1 (6 bases). The CDR3 coding sequence is TGCGCCAGCAGCTTGGTCAGGGGCGCCAACGTCCTGACTTTC. Residues: CASSLVRGANVLTF.